This TCR beta chain was documented in a study of T cells in localized non-small cell lung cancer. Regarding the study as a whole: Among the tissues sampled, uninvolved adjacent lung had the highest T cell clonality, above tumor.

The CDR3 runs 12 residues. Germline V gene sequence: CDR1 MDHEN, CDR2 SYDVKM. V lost 7 bases and J lost 0, with 6 bases in between. Assay: immunoSEQ multiplex PCR; the TCRdb copy retains only in-frame clones and omits some. The sample consists of approximately 150,000 clones, about 90% of them appearing once. For this clone: Its antigen remains unknown.

The chain links TRBV28 to TRBJ1-2; D perhaps matches TRBD1 (6 bases). Source: peripheral blood, taken before any cancer treatment. The receptor was derived from a female donor of 60 years or more with stage I lung adenocarcinoma. Here the CDR3 DNA reads TGTGCCAGCAACAGGGCTAACTATGGCTACACCTTC. Translation: CASNRANYGYTF.